The 17 T cell receptor beta chains in this list originate from one sample, sequenced in a study of blood T cell repertoires in COVID-19. Clones were read by immunoSEQ multiplex PCR, and TCRdb kept only the in-frame ones, dropping some. In the table there are about 260,000 clones, approximately 89% of which are singletons. The sample comprised PBMCs or T cells enriched from blood (not recorded which). Source of these receptors: a man in his forties or fifties who had been exposed to COVID-19.

A single count supports this clone. The V and J genes are TRBV18 and TRBJ1-2; D is ambiguous. Germline CDR1 is KGHSH and CDR2 is LQKENI. This CDR3 comprises 15 residues. V was shortened by 3 bases and J by 1 base, with 12 bases between the two germline ends. The CDR3 sequence is CASSPVRNNNYGYTF. CDR3 DNA: TGTGCCAGCTCACCCGTGCGGAATAATAACTATGGCTACACCTTC.

In its sample, this clone was seen once. The chain recombines TRBV30 with TRBJ2-7; TRBD1 aligns across 7 bases. CDR3 size: 13 residues. The germline gives CDR1 GTSNPN, CDR2 SVGIG (reference sequence). V lost 4 bases to trimming and J lost 5 bases; unmatched junction nucleotides: 8. Here the CDR3 reads CAWTPTGFHEQYF. The CDR3 region has the DNA TGTGCCTGGACCCCGACAGGGTTCCACGAGCAGTACTTC. The entire variable domain, with the rest obtained from reference TRBV30 and TRBJ2-7, is as follows: SQTIHQWPATLVQPVGSPLSLECTVEGTSNPNLYWYRQAAGRGLQLLFYSVGIGQISSEVPQNLSASRPQDRQFILSSKKLLLSDSGFYLCAWTPTGFHEQYFGPGTRLTVT.

The chain joins TRBV3-1 (or the pseudogene TRBV3-2) to TRBJ2-7; weak D call: TRBD1 (5 bases). CDR3 length: 11 residues. Germline lookup yields CDR1 LGHDT and CDR2 YNNKEL (reference sequence). The V end was cut by 6 bases, the J end by 5 bases, with 8 bases between. CDR3 sequence: CASRDMHEQYF. DNA for the CDR3: TGTGCCAGCAGGGACATGCACGAGCAGTACTTC.

The chain links TRBV27 to TRBJ2-3, with no clear D. CDR1 and CDR2 (germline): MNHEY, SMNVEV (reference sequence). V shed 2 bases and J shed 1 base, with 7 bases lying between them. The CDR3 has 14 residues. CDR3 protein: CASSLNIRTDTQYF. The DNA for the CDR3 is TGTGCCAGCAGTTTAAACATACGCACAGATACGCAGTATTTT.

The gene calls are TRBV19 and TRBJ2-5, with a possible D match to TRBD2 (7 bases). Germline-derived CDR1 and CDR2 are LNHDA and SQIVND (reference sequence). The CDR3 contains 14 residues. V was trimmed by 5 bases and J by 4 bases, leaving 14 bases between them. CDR3: CASSSVGGRETQYF. CDR3 DNA: TGTGCCAGTAGTTCAGTGGGGGGGCGAGAGACCCAGTACTTC.

This sequence joins TRBV7-6 and TRBJ2-1, with D unresolved. This CDR3 is 13 amino acids long. With 1 base removed from V and 9 bases from J, the gap between germline ends came to 10 bases. Germline lookup yields CDR1 SGHVS and CDR2 FNYEAQ. CDR3 residues: CASSLGSQREQFF. The DNA of the CDR3 is TGTGCCAGCAGCTTAGGATCACAACGTGAGCAGTTCTTC.

This chain connects TRBV6-2 or TRBV6-3 to TRBJ2-7; no definite D call. V gave up 4 bases and J gave up 6 bases, with 13 bases separating them. In germline, CDR1 is MNHEY, CDR2 SVGEGT. The CDR3 consists of 13 residues. The CDR3 here is CASSSVRLGEQYF. For the CDR3, the DNA is TGTGCCAGCAGTTCGGTGCGGCTGGGCGAGCAGTACTTC.

This clone occurred once. This sequence joins TRBV4-1 and TRBJ1-1, with D perhaps matching TRBD1 (6 bases). Looked up from germline, CDR1 is MGHRA and CDR2 is YSYEKL. CDR3 length: 14 amino acids. Trimming cost V 3 bases and J 3 bases, with 11 bases left between them. CDR3 amino acids: CASSQQQGHTEAFF. As DNA, the CDR3 is TGCGCCAGCAGCCAGCAACAGGGCCACACTGAAGCTTTCTTT.

V gene TRBV5-4 combines with J gene TRBJ2-3, with TRBD1 as a possible D gene (6 bases). The CDR3 has 14 residues. Germline-derived CDR1 and CDR2 are SGHNT and YYREEE (reference sequence). The V end lost 4 bases, the J end lost 4 bases, and 13 bases lay between the germline ends. CDR3 DNA sequence: TGTGCCAGCAGCGCCGGTGGGGGCCCAGATACGCAGTATTTT. It translates to CASSAGGGPDTQYF.

The V and J genes are TRBV3-1 (or the pseudogene TRBV3-2) and TRBJ2-3, with TRBD2 matching 13 bases. V trimming: 5 bases; J trimming: 3 bases; junction bases outside the gene matches: 2. The CDR3 loop spans 15 amino acids. Germline CDR1 LGHDT, CDR2 YNNKEL (reference sequence). In DNA form, the CDR3 reads TGTGCCAGCAGCTGGACTAGCGGGAGAACAGATACGCAGTATTTT. The encoded protein is CASSWTSGRTDTQYF.

J is TRBJ2-7 and V is TRBV5-5; 8 bases agree with TRBD2. Unmatched junction bases numbered 9, after V lost 5 bases and J lost 2 bases. The CDR3 contains 15 residues. In germline, CDR1 is SGHKS, CDR2 YYEKEE (reference sequence). CDR3 loop: CASRTLAGSAYEQYF. The CDR3 bases are TGTGCCAGCAGAACCCTAGCGGGTTCAGCCTACGAGCAGTACTTC. The whole variable domain, remainder taken from reference TRBV5-5 and TRBJ2-7, is DAGVTQSPTHLIKTRGQQVTLRCSPISGHKSVSWYQQVLGQGPQFIFQYYEKEERGRGNFPDRFSARQFPNYSSELNVNALLLGDSALYLCASRTLAGSAYEQYFGPGTRLTVT.

The chain couples TRBV4-2 to TRBJ2-7; 14 nucleotides align to TRBD2. Looked up from germline, CDR1 is LGHNA and CDR2 is YNFKEQ. With 0 bases clipped from V and 7 bases from J, the junction kept 5 bases outside the gene matches. The CDR3 length is 16 residues. The CDR3 nucleotides read TGTGCCAGCAGCCAAGATACGGGACTAGCGGGAGTTGAGCAGTACTTC. This translates into CASSQDTGLAGVEQYF.

The chain's CDR3 is CASSLRTGGEAFF. The CDR3 coding sequence is TGTGCCAGCAGTTTGCGGACAGGGGGCGAAGCTTTCTTT. The chain carries TRBV28 and TRBJ1-1; TRBD1 agrees at 11 bases. V was pared by 3 bases and J by 8 bases, with 2 bases of the junction left unmatched. The CDR3 contains 13 residues. CDR1 MDHEN and CDR2 SYDVKM come from the germline V gene.

This chain links TRBV2 with TRBJ2-3; D uncertain. This CDR3 is 11 amino acids long. V gave up 10 bases and J gave up 6 bases, with 11 bases separating them. Germline V gene data show CDR1 as SNHLY and CDR2 as FYNNEI. The CDR3 DNA follows: TGTGCCACCTTACTTTCGGATACGCAGTATTTT. Amino acids: CATLLSDTQYF. The whole variable domain, remainder taken from reference TRBV2 and TRBJ2-3, is EPEVTQTPSHQVTQMGQEVILRCVPISNHLYFYWYRQILGQKVEFLVSFYNNEISEKSEIFDDQFSVERPDGSNFTLKIRSTKLEDSAMYFCATLLSDTQYFGPGTRLTVL.

The V and J genes are TRBV2 and TRBJ2-7; 8 bases are shared with TRBD1. Germline CDR1 SNHLY, CDR2 FYNNEI. V lost 5 bases to trimming and J lost 4 bases; unmatched junction nucleotides: 7. The CDR3 length is 14 residues. DNA for the CDR3: TGTGCCAGCAGTCGGACAGGGAGTGTATACGAGCAGTACTTC. Translated, it gives CASSRTGSVYEQYF.

CDR3 DNA sequence: TGTGCCAGCAGCTATATCCCGGGACAACTCCAAAATGAAAAACTGTTTTTT. Amino acid sequence: CASSYIPGQLQNEKLFF. The rearrangement joins TRBV6-2 or TRBV6-3 to TRBJ1-4, with D possibly being TRBD1 (6 bases). The length of the CDR3 is 17 residues. Trimming stripped 6 bases from V and 5 bases from J, with 22 bases between. Germline V lookup: CDR1 MNHEY, CDR2 SVGEGT.

The chain joins TRBV9 to TRBJ1-2; 9 bases agree with TRBD1. In germline, CDR1 is SGDLS, CDR2 YYNGEE. The CDR3 spans 15 residues. The V and J ends lost 2 bases and 2 bases, in that order; junction bases with no gene match: 4. This CDR3 is CASSVAGQGNYGYTF. The CDR3 DNA follows: TGTGCCAGCAGCGTCGCCGGACAGGGGAACTATGGCTACACCTTC.